This T cell receptor (beta chain) was found in a study of monozygotic twins with inflammatory bowel disease. CDR1 SGHTA and CDR2 FQGNSA come from the germline V gene. This CDR3 has 14 residues. TCRdb reanalyzed the 5' RACE reads, giving one entry per CDR3 protein sequence and no DNA. The sample's table shows 400,000 or so distinct CDR3 sequences. Worth noting for this clonotype: What it binds is unknown.

Overall study findings and caveats: IBD-affected twins scored below their healthy co-twins in TCRbeta diversity (inverse Simpson).

The rearrangement links TRBV7-2 to TRBJ2-7. The sequencing input was blood. The TCR sequence derives from a human donor with ulcerative colitis or Crohn's disease, or a healthy co-twin of an affected twin (not recorded which). This chain's CDR3 is CASSLVGKVYEQYF.